This entry concerns a single T cell receptor (beta chain). Antigen specificity is unknown. The sample originates from a study of blood T cells in healthy people across ages. Study findings and constraints: Aged donors had fewer naive CD4+ cells and lower diversity than long-lived donors. The study regarded diversity estimates from one million T cells as underestimates. The unknown donor CMV status may have confounded expanded clonotype changes.

Peripheral blood was drawn, roughly 10 milliliters per donor. Together with a sample-barcoded 5' primer, a J-beta primer mix was included in a second PCR lasting about 6 to 11 cycles. In TCRdb, the 5' RACE reads were re-called with MiXCR into one record per CDR3 protein. This table has hundreds of thousands of distinct CDR3 sequences, 49% appearing once. The CDR3 has 15 residues. V lost 0 bases and J 5 bases, leaving 14 bases between the germline ends. In germline, CDR1 is SGDLS, CDR2 YYNGEE. Sequenced material: blood. This clonotype was obtained from a woman aged 55-69 years in good health. V usage is TRBV9 and J usage is TRBJ1-2, with D hard to call. CDR3 in amino acids: CASSVESLPFYGYTF. The CDR3 DNA is TGTGCCAGCAGCGTAGAGTCCTTGCCGTTTTATGGCTACACCTTC.